A selection of T cell receptor beta chains follows, all from one sample in a study of T cells after yellow fever vaccination. TCRdb reprocessed the 5' RACE reads via MiXCR and lists one record per CDR3 protein. Of roughly 65,000 distinct CDR3 sequences in the sample, roughly 6% were seen once. The sample was CD4+ T cells sorted from PBMCs, taken around 15 days after the first yellow fever vaccination. The receptors derive from a man aged 18 to 29 who received the YFV17D yellow fever vaccine. Both conserved end residues are part of each CDR3. A D gene is named only where the DNA matches it firmly. Sizes are listed as how often the clone was seen (once, few, many) or a class if it is expanded.

v_gene	j_gene	d_gene	abundance	CDR3nt	CDR3aa
TRBV5-1	TRBJ2-3	TRBD1	many	TGCGCCAGCAGCCGATCGACAGGGCAAGATACGCAGTATTTT	CASSRSTGQDTQYF
TRBV7-2	TRBJ2-5	-	many	TGTGCCAGCAGCTTAGCGCGGGCTAGCGCTGGGCAAGAGACCCAGTACTTC	CASSLARASAGQETQYF
TRBV7-8	TRBJ2-1	TRBD2	many	TGTGCCAGCAGCTTCCCGAAGGGCGCTAGCGGACTGGGGGGTGAGCAGTTCTTC	CASSFPKGASGLGGEQFF
TRBV5-1	TRBJ2-7	-	many	TGCGCCAGCAGCGCCGGGACACTAGCCTACGAGCAGTACTTC	CASSAGTLAYEQYF
TRBV21-1	TRBJ2-6	-	many	TGTGCCGGGGGGCGGGACAGGTCGACTGGGGCCAACGTCCTGACTTTC	CAGGRDRSTGANVLTF
TRBV7-2	TRBJ2-3	TRBD2	many	TGTGCCAGCAGCTCCCAGCGGGGGAGCACAGATACGCAGTATTTT	CASSSQRGSTDTQYF
TRBV5-1	TRBJ2-2	TRBD1	many	TGCGCCAGCAGCTTACGACAGGGGAACACCGGGGAGCTGTTTTTT	CASSLRQGNTGELFF
TRBV7-2	TRBJ1-1	-	many	TGTGCCAGCAGCTACCCCGCCGGAGAAGCTTTCTTT	CASSYPAGEAFF
TRBV18	TRBJ2-1	TRBD1	many	TGTGCCAGCTCACCAGGGACAGGGGAGAACAATGAGCAGTTCTTC	CASSPGTGENNEQFF
TRBV24-1	TRBJ2-1	-	many	TGTGCCACCAGTGATCCGGGCTACAATGAGCAGTTCTTC	CATSDPGYNEQFF
TRBV25-1	TRBJ2-1	TRBD2	many	TGTGCCAGCAGTGTTTTAGACCTAGCGGGGGGATGGAATGAGCAGTTCTTC	CASSVLDLAGGWNEQFF
TRBV5-1	TRBJ2-2	-	many	TGCGCCAGCAGTATTAGGACGGGGGCCCCCGGGGAGCTGTTTTTT	CASSIRTGAPGELFF
TRBV21-1	TRBJ1-5	-	many	TGTGCCAGCAGCAAAACCCGACAGGGTAGACAGCCCCAGCATTTT	CASSKTRQGRQPQHF
TRBV6-5	TRBJ1-1	-	many	TGTGCCAGCAGTTCACAAGCCTTGAACACTGAAGCTTTCTTT	CASSSQALNTEAFF
TRBV5-1	TRBJ2-7	-	many	TGCGCCAGCAGCATCCGGGGCGCTGTAAACGAGCAGTACTTC	CASSIRGAVNEQYF
TRBV3-1	TRBJ1-2	-	many	TGTGCCACCAGTTTCGGGAACTATGGCTACACCTTC	CATSFGNYGYTF
TRBV7-3	TRBJ2-3	-	many	TGTGCCAGCAGCTGGGCCGGGACCGATACGCAGTATTTT	CASSWAGTDTQYF
TRBV20-1	TRBJ2-7	-	many	TGCAGTGCTAGAGATCGCCGGCTAGCAGCCTACGAGCAGTACTTC	CSARDRRLAAYEQYF
TRBV5-6	TRBJ2-3	-	many	TGTGCCAGCAGCTTGGGGTCAGGGAGGTGGGATACGCAGTATTTT	CASSLGSGRWDTQYF
TRBV12-5	TRBJ1-1	-	many	TGTGCTAGTGGTTCATCCCGAGCGAGATTGGCTTTCTTT	CASGSSRARLAFF
TRBV11-3	TRBJ2-5	-	few	TGTGCCAGCAGCTCCGCAGGAGTCGAGGAGACCCAGTACTTC	CASSSAGVEETQYF
TRBV18	TRBJ2-4	-	many	TGTGCCAGCTCACCGCCCCCCTGGGACGTAGCCAAAAACATTCAGTACTTC	CASSPPPWDVAKNIQYF
TRBV7-9	TRBJ2-3	-	many	TGTGCCAGCAGCTTAGTCGTCCGAGCGGACACGCAGTATTTT	CASSLVVRADTQYF
TRBV4-3	TRBJ1-1	-	few	TGCGCCAGCAGCCCATGGGACACCGCGAACACTGAAGCTTTCTTT	CASSPWDTANTEAFF
TRBV10-3	TRBJ1-1	TRBD1	many	TGTGCCATCAGCCTACAGGGGTCGAACACTGAAGCTTTCTTT	CAISLQGSNTEAFF